These T cell receptor beta chains were read from a single sample in a study of blood T cell repertoires in COVID-19. Libraries were prepared by immunoSEQ multiplex PCR; TCRdb keeps only in-frame clonotypes and omits some of them. The sample yields some 31,000 clones, over 80% seen once. Sequenced material: peripheral blood. These receptors were collected from a human donor with active COVID-19. The donor label of this sample is uncertain. Each CDR3 is given with its conserved first and last residue. Size values are once, few and many counts, or a class for expanded clones, and some rows have none.

v_gene: TRBV30; abundance: -; j_gene: TRBJ2-7; CDR3aa: CAWPLPGEAEQYF
v_gene: TRBV10-1; abundance: -; j_gene: TRBJ2-1; CDR3aa: CASSGDVRAEQFF
v_gene: TRBV4-2; abundance: -; j_gene: TRBJ1-2; CDR3aa: CASSQSRDRGDYGYTF
v_gene: TRBV3-1/TRBV3-2; abundance: once; j_gene: TRBJ2-7; CDR3aa: CASSPAGSYEQYF
v_gene: TRBV27; abundance: -; j_gene: TRBJ2-1; CDR3aa: CASGDRGRNEQFF
v_gene: TRBV5-1; abundance: -; j_gene: TRBJ2-7; CDR3aa: CASSSNSYEQYF
v_gene: TRBV2; abundance: -; j_gene: TRBJ1-4; CDR3aa: CASLFDVLGNEKLFF
v_gene: TRBV10-2; abundance: -; j_gene: TRBJ2-1; CDR3aa: CASLAGVSYNEQFF
v_gene: TRBV4-2; abundance: -; j_gene: TRBJ2-2; CDR3aa: CASSQPRLETGELFF
v_gene: TRBV11-3; abundance: -; j_gene: TRBJ1-1; CDR3aa: CASSLDRSNTEAFF
v_gene: TRBV10-1; abundance: -; j_gene: TRBJ2-3; CDR3aa: CASSPSGGAGDTQYF
v_gene: TRBV6-1; abundance: -; j_gene: TRBJ1-4; CDR3aa: CASSERGNMIF
v_gene: TRBV25-1; abundance: -; j_gene: TRBJ1-2; CDR3aa: CASSSQGARYSYGYTF
v_gene: TRBV28; abundance: once; j_gene: TRBJ1-2; CDR3aa: CASSKNPGQGYTF
v_gene: TRBV2; abundance: -; j_gene: TRBJ2-7; CDR3aa: CASTQNPPFSYEQYF
v_gene: TRBV7-9; abundance: -; j_gene: TRBJ2-7; CDR3aa: CASSFSSGSLAYEQYF
v_gene: TRBV6-5; abundance: once; j_gene: TRBJ2-7; CDR3aa: CASSYSGAGGQYF
v_gene: TRBV6-2/TRBV6-3; abundance: once; j_gene: TRBJ2-4; CDR3aa: CASSTPGLAVAKNIQYF
v_gene: TRBV27; abundance: -; j_gene: TRBJ1-2; CDR3aa: CASSTNRGSGYTF
v_gene: TRBV30; abundance: -; j_gene: TRBJ2-7; CDR3aa: CAWSRIQGTQYF
v_gene: TRBV18; abundance: -; j_gene: TRBJ2-1; CDR3aa: CASSGRGLRAADNEQFF
v_gene: TRBV7-9; abundance: -; j_gene: TRBJ2-1; CDR3aa: CASSLGSGTPYNEQFF
v_gene: TRBV5-1; abundance: -; j_gene: TRBJ2-1; CDR3aa: CASSLAAGPLDEQFF
v_gene: TRBV30; abundance: -; j_gene: TRBJ1-5; CDR3aa: CAWSPYTGVREPQHF
v_gene: TRBV4-1; abundance: -; j_gene: TRBJ1-2; CDR3aa: CASSQEDRGLYGYTF
v_gene: TRBV4-1; abundance: -; j_gene: TRBJ2-7; CDR3aa: CASSSGTGLAAISYEQYF
v_gene: TRBV6-5; abundance: -; j_gene: TRBJ2-3; CDR3aa: CATLPRGLTDTQYF